The TCR beta chain described here comes from a study of blood T cell repertoires in COVID-19. Study in general: Spain, Italy and the United States supplied samples that represented acute and convalescent COVID-19. T cells, B-cell-depleted T cells, or PBMCs provided the cDNA or gDNA that served as material.

This CDR3 has 15 amino acids. In germline, CDR1 is KGHDR, CDR2 SFDVKD. The J segment lost 5 bases and the V segment lost 4 bases, leaving 8 bases of the junction unmatched. Per the authors' pipeline: Amplifying reference gene primers gave estimates of nucleated cell counts. The table came from immunoSEQ multiplex PCR; TCRdb's copy has only in-frame clones and leaves some out. That table furnishes V, J and clone size, whereas the DNA furnished D and trimming. The sample consists of more than 90,000 clones, 87% of them appearing once. This clone was observed a few times. J is TRBJ2-5 and V is TRBV24-1; 8 bases line up with TRBD1. The source of this sequence is a human donor in a cohort sampled during active COVID-19. The specimen was peripheral blood. The CDR3: CATSEGRGRWETQYF. For the CDR3, the DNA is TGTGCCACCAGTGAGGGCAGGGGGCGTTGGGAGACCCAGTACTTC.